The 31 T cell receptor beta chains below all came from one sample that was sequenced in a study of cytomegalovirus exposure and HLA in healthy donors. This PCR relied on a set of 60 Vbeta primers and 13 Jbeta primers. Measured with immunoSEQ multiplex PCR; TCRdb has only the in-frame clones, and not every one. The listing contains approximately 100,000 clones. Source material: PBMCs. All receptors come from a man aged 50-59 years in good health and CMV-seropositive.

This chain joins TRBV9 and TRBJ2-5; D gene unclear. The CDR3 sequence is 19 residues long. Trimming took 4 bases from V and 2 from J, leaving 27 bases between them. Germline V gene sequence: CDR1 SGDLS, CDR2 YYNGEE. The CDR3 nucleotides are TGTGCCAGCAGCTCAACCCTATCAGGTCCCCTTCCGAATCAAGAGACCCAGTACTTC. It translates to CASSSTLSGPLPNQETQYF.

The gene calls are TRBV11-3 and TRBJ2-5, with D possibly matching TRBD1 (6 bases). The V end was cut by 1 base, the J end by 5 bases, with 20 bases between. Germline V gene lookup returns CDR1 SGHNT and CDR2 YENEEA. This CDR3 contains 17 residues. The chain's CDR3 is CASSLGPGQPKDETQYF. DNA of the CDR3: TGTGCCAGCAGCTTAGGACCCGGACAGCCCAAGGACGAGACCCAGTACTTC. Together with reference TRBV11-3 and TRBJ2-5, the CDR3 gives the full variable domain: EAGVVQSPRYKIIEKKQPVAFWCNPISGHNTLYWYLQNLGQGPELLIRYENEEAVDDSQLPKDRFSAERLKGVDSTLKIQPAELGDSAVYLCASSLGPGQPKDETQYFGPGTRLLVL.

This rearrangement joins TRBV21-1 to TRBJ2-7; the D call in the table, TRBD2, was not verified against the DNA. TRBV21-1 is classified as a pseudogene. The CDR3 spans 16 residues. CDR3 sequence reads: CASRVSLAEPFYEQYV. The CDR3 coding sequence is TGTGCCAGCAGGGTCAGTCTAGCGGAGCCGTTCTACGAGCAGTACGTC.

The CDR3, as DNA: TGTGCCAGCAGTTTAGGGGGACAGGGAAATGAAAAACTGTTTTTT. Translation gives CASSLGGQGNEKLFF. The genes are TRBV28 and TRBJ1-4; 9 nucleotides match TRBD1. This CDR3 comprises 15 residues. Trimming took 2 bases from V and 5 from J; bases not matched to a gene: 3. Germline V gene data show CDR1 as MDHEN and CDR2 as SYDVKM.

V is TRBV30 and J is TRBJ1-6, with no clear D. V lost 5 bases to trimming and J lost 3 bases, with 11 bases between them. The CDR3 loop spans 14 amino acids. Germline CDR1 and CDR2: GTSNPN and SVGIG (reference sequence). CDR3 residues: CAWGQGGYNSPLHF. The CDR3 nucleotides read TGTGCCTGGGGGCAAGGAGGCTATAATTCACCCCTCCACTTT.

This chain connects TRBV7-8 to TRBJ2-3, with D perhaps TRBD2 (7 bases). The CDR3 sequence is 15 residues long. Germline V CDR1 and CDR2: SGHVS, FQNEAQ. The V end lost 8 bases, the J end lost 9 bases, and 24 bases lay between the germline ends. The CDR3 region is CASRGGAEIRGTQYF. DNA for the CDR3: TGTGCCAGCCGAGGGGGGGCCGAAATAAGGGGCACGCAGTATTTT.

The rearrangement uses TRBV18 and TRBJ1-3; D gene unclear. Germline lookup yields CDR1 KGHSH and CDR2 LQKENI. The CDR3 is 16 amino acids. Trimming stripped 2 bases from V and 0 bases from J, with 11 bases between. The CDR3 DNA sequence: TGTGCCAGCTCACCAATCGTCCTTAGCTCTGGAAACACCATATATTTT. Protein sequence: CASSPIVLSSGNTIYF.

CDR3 bases: TGTGCCAGCAGCCCAAGGGGCAGGGGTGAAGCTTTCTTT. Its protein product is CASSPRGRGEAFF. V gene TRBV6-5 combines with J gene TRBJ1-1; D perhaps matches TRBD1 (6 bases). The CDR3 runs to 13 residues. Germline CDR1 MNHEY, CDR2 SVGAGI. V was pared by 6 bases and J by 7 bases, with 15 bases between.

The CDR3 here is CAWSPGQGARSATQPQHF. CDR3 bases: TGTGCCTGGAGCCCGGGACAGGGGGCCAGGTCAGCAACTCAGCCCCAGCATTTT. The J gene is TRBJ1-5, the V gene TRBV30, with TRBD1 identical over 12 bases. From germline, CDR1 is GTSNPN and CDR2 SVGIG (reference sequence). CDR3 size: 18 residues. V shed 3 bases and J 6 bases; nucleotides not matched to a gene: 15.

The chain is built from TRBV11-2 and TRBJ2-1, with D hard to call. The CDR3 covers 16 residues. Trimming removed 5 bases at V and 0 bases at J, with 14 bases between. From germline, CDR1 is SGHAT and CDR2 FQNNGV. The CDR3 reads CASSLLVRRSYNEQFF. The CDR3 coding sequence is TGTGCCAGCAGCCTCCTAGTAAGGCGCTCCTACAATGAGCAGTTCTTC.

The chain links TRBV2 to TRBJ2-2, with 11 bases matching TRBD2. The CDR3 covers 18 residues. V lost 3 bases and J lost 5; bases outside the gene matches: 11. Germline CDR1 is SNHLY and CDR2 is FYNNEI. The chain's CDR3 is CASSDSPLAGGGTGELFF. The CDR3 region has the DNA TGTGCCAGCAGTGATTCCCCTCTAGCGGGAGGTGGGACCGGGGAGCTGTTTTTT.

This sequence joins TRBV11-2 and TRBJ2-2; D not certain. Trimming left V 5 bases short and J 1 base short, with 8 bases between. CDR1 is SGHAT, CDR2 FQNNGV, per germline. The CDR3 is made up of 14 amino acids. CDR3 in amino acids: CASSGDLNTGELFF. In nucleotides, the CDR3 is TGTGCCAGCAGCGGAGATCTGAACACCGGGGAGCTGTTTTTT.

In DNA form, the CDR3 reads TGTGCCTGGACTCTACTGGGGGGAGACTATGGCTACACCTTC. Translating it yields CAWTLLGGDYGYTF. The chain joins TRBV30 to TRBJ1-2, with TRBD1 as a possible D gene (5 bases). Germline V gene data show CDR1 as GTSNPN and CDR2 as SVGIG (reference sequence). The CDR3 covers 14 residues. Trimming cost V 4 bases and J 3 bases, with 15 bases left between them.

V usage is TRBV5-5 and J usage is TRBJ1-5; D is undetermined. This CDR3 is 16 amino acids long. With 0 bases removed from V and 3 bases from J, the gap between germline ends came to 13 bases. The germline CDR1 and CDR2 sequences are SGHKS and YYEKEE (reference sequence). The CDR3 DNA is TGTGCCAGCAGCTTGGGCGTTTTGGAGGACAATCAGCCCCAGCATTTT. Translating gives CASSLGVLEDNQPQHF. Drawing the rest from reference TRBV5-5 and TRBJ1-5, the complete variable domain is DAGVTQSPTHLIKTRGQQVTLRCSPISGHKSVSWYQQVLGQGPQFIFQYYEKEERGRGNFPDRFSARQFPNYSSELNVNALLLGDSALYLCASSLGVLEDNQPQHFGDGTRLSIL.

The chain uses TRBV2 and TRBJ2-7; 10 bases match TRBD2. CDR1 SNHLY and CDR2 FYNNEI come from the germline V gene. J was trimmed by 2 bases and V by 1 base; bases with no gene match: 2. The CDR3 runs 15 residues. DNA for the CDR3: TGTGCCAGCAGTGAAGGTCTAGCGGGAGCCTACGAGCAGTACGTC. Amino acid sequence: CASSEGLAGAYEQYV.

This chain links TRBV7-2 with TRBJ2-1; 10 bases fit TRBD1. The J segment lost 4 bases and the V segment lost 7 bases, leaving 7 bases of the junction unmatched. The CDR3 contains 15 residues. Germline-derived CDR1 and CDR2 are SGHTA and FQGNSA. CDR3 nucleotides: TGTGCCAGCAACCAACGACAGGGGGCGTACAATGAGCAGTTCTTC. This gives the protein CASNQRQGAYNEQFF.

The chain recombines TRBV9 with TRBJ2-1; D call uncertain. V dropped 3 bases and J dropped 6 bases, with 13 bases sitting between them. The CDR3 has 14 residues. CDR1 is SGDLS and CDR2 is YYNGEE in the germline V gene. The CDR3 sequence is CASSEDSPSNEQFF. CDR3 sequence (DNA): TGTGCCAGCAGCGAGGATAGCCCTAGCAATGAGCAGTTCTTC.

CDR3 protein: CASSGWTSGRVGEQFF. In DNA, the CDR3 is TGTGCCAGCAGTGGGTGGACTAGCGGGAGGGTAGGCGAGCAGTTCTTC. V gene TRBV25-1 combines with J gene TRBJ2-1; 15 nucleotides align to TRBD2. After removal of 4 bases from V and 10 bases from J, the junction contained 8 bases not matched to a gene. CDR1 and CDR2 from the germline V gene are MGHDK and SYGVNS. The CDR3 has 16 residues.

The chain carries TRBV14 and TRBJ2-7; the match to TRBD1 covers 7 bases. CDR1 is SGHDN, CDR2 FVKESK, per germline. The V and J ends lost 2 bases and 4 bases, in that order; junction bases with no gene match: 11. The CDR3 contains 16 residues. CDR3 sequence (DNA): TGTGCCAGCAGCCAAACCGCCCGGGACAGACGTTACGAGCAGTACTTC. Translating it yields CASSQTARDRRYEQYF.

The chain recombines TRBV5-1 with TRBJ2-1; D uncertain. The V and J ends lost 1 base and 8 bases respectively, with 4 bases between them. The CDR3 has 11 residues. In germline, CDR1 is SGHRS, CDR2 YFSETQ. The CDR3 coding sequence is TGCGCCAGCAGCTTGTATTATGAGCAGTTCTTC. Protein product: CASSLYYEQFF.

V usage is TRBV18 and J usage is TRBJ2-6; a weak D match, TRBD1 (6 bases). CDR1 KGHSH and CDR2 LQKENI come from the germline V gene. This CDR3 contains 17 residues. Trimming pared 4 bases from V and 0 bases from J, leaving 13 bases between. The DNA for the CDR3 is TGTGCCAGCTCACTCTTCGGACAGAACTCTGGGGCCAACGTCCTGACTTTC. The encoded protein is CASSLFGQNSGANVLTF.

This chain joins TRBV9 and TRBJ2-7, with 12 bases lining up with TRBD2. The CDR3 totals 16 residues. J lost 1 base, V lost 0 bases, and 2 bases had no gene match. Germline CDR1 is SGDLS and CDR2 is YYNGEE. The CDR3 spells CASSVGLAGVSYEQYF. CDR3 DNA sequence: TGTGCCAGCAGCGTAGGACTAGCGGGAGTTTCCTACGAGCAGTACTTC.

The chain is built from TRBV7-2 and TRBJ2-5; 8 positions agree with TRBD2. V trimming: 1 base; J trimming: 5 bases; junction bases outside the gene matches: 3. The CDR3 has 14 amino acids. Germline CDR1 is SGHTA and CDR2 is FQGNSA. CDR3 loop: CASSLDGRVETQYF. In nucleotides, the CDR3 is TGTGCCAGCAGCTTAGACGGGAGGGTGGAGACCCAGTACTTC. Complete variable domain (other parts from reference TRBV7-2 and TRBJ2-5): GAGVSQSPSNKVTEKGKDVELRCDPISGHTALYWYRQSLGQGLEFLIYFQGNSAPDKSGLPSDRFSAERTGGSVSTLTIQRTQQEDSAVYLCASSLDGRVETQYFGPGTRLLVL.

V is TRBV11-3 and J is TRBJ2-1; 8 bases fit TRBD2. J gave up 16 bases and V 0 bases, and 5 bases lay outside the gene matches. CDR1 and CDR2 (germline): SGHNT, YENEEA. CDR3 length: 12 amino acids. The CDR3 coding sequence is TGTGCCAGCAGCTTAGAAGCGGGAGAGAAATTCTTC. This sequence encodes CASSLEAGEKFF.

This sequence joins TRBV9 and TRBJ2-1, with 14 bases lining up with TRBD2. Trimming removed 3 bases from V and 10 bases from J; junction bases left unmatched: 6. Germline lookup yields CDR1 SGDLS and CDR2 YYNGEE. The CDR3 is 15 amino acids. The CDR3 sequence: CASSAGLAGVGEQFF. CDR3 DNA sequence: TGTGCCAGCAGCGCGGGACTAGCGGGAGTAGGAGAGCAGTTCTTC.

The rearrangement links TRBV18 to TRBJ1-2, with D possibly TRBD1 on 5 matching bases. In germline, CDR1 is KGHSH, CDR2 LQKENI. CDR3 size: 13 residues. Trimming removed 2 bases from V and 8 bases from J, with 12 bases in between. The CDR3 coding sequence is TGTGCCAGCTCACCAAGGAGGGACGAGGGCTACACCTTC. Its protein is CASSPRRDEGYTF.

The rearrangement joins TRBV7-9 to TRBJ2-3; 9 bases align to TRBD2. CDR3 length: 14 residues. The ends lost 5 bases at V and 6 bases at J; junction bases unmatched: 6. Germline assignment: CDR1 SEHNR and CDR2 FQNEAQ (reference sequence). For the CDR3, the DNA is TGTGCCAGCAGCCGGCGGGGGGGAGAGGATACGCAGTATTTT. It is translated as CASSRRGGEDTQYF.

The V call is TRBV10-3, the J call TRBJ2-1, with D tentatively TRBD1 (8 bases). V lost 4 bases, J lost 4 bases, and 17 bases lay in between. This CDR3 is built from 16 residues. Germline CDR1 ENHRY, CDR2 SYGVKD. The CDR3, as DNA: TGTGCCATCAGTGGGGAGGGGACAGGTAGATACAATGAGCAGTTCTTC. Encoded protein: CAISGEGTGRYNEQFF.

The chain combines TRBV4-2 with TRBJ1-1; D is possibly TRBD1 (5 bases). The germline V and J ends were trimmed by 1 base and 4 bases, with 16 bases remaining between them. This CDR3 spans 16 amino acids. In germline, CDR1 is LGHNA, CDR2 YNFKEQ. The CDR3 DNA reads TGTGCCAGCAGCCAAGCTGAAGGTATGGGGGGCACTGAAGCTTTCTTT. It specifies CASSQAEGMGGTEAFF.

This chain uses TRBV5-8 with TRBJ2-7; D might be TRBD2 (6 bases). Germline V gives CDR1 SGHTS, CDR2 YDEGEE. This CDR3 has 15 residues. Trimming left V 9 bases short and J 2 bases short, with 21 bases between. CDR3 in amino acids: CAIQEGSSVTYEQYV. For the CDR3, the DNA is TGTGCCATTCAGGAGGGATCCTCCGTCACCTACGAGCAGTACGTC.

The CDR3 region has the DNA TGTGCCAGCAGTGACGTCTTCCACACCGGGGAGCTGTTTTTT. Encoded protein: CASSDVFHTGELFF. The chain recombines TRBV2 with TRBJ2-2, with D hard to call. V lost 3 bases, J lost 3 bases, and 8 bases lay in between. The CDR3 runs 14 residues. Germline lookup yields CDR1 SNHLY and CDR2 FYNNEI.